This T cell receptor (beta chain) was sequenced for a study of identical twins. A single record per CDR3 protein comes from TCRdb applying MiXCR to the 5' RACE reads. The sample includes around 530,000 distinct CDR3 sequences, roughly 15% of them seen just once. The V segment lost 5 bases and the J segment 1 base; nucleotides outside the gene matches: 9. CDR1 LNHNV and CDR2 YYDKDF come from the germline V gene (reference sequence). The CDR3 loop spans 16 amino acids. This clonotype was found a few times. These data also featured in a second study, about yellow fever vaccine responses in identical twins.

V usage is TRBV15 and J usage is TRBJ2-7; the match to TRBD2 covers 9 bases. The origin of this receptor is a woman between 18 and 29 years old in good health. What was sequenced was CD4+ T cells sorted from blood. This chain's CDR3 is CATSRRAGGPSYEQYV. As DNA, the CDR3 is TGTGCCACCAGCCGGCGAGCGGGGGGCCCTTCCTACGAGCAGTACGTC.